The sample holds a few counts of the clone carrying this T cell receptor (beta chain). This specimen belongs to a study of T cells in Graves' hyperthyroidism and ophthalmopathy. Amplified TCR beta CDR3 regions derived from RNA transcripts. HTBI primers were the set used in a first-round RT-PCR of the TCR CDR3. TCRdb used MiXCR to reprocess the multiplex PCR reads, holding one entry per CDR3 protein. The repertoire has approximately 710,000 distinct CDR3 sequences, 17% of them found once; the top ten carry about 14%. Looked up from germline, CDR1 is GTSNPN and CDR2 is SVGIG (reference sequence). The CDR3 has 15 amino acids. Deletions cut 2 bases from V and 5 bases from J, with 18 bases between. Newly diagnosed hyperthyroidism, duration under 2 months, in patients aged 18 to 65. Pregnant or lactating patients were excluded, as were those with uncontrolled infection or other autoimmune disease. Thyroid ultrasound and orbital computed tomography, with clinical symptoms and serum thyroxine and TRAb, informed diagnoses.

The specimen sequenced was blood. This chain connects TRBV30 to TRBJ2-5, with D perhaps matching TRBD2 (5 bases). This clonotype originated in a man aged 50 or older with Graves' hyperthyroidism. In DNA form, the CDR3 reads TGTGCCTGGAGTATATGGACTGCGGCCGGCGAGACCCAGTACTTC. Translation gives CAWSIWTAAGETQYF.